This T cell receptor beta chain was recorded in a study of blood T cell repertoires in COVID-19. Background on the study: Sites across the United States, Italy and Spain contributed samples from acute and convalescent COVID-19.

Authors' processing steps: Cell counts per sample came from amplifying reference gene primers. Data came from immunoSEQ multiplex PCR; TCRdb stores just in-frame clones and leaves some out. The V and J calls and clone size come from that table; D and trimming were worked out from the DNA. Of around 700,000 clones in the sample, more than 80% were seen once. The sequenced sample consisted of peripheral blood. The TCR comes from a woman between 18 and 30 years old with acute or convalescent COVID-19.

The CDR3 loop is CAGQGKEGTEAFF. The DNA of the CDR3 is TGTGCCGGACAGGGGAAGGAGGGGACTGAAGCTTTCTTT. The genes are TRBV6-5 and TRBJ1-1; 9 nucleotides agree with TRBD1. CDR3 length: 13 amino acids. V gave up 11 bases and J gave up 5 bases; unmatched junction bases: 9. Germline V gives CDR1 MNHEY, CDR2 SVGAGI.